The present T cell receptor beta chain was sequenced within a study of cytomegalovirus exposure and HLA in healthy donors. J was trimmed by 8 bases and V by 4 bases; bases with no gene match: 9. This CDR3 comprises 14 residues. The germline CDR1 and CDR2 sequences are MNHEY and SMNVEV (reference sequence). Data came from immunoSEQ multiplex PCR; TCRdb stores just in-frame clones and leaves some out. The sample has about 110,000 clones; around 85% are singletons. The chain employs TRBV27 and TRBJ1-2; TRBD1 aligns across 8 bases. Sequencing input: PBMCs. This TCR was recovered from a woman between 18 and 30 years old in good health and CMV-seronegative. The CDR3 coding sequence is TGTGCCAGCAGTTCCGGGCGACAGGGGAACGGCTACACCTTC. Protein sequence: CASSSGRQGNGYTF.